Listed here is a single T cell receptor (beta chain). The data belong to a study of blood T cell repertoires in COVID-19. Turning to the study itself: The samples span acute and convalescent COVID-19 from the United States, Italy and Spain. The analysed material was cDNA or gDNA that came from T cells, B-cell-depleted T cells, or PBMCs.

Original processing methods: How many nucleated cells were present was estimated from reference gene primer amplification. Sequencing was performed with immunoSEQ multiplex PCR; in TCRdb, only in-frame clones are kept and a portion is missing. The V and J calls and clone size were taken over from that table, and D and trimming were inferred from the DNA. The sample records around 120,000 clones, around four fifths being singletons. Sequencing was carried out using peripheral blood. The TCR was taken from a man under 40 with acute or convalescent COVID-19.

The DNA for the CDR3 is TGTGCCAGCAGCCAAGGGGTGTCTAGCTCCTACGAGCAGTACGTC. Its translation is CASSQGVSSSYEQYV. The rearrangement links TRBV3-1 (or the pseudogene TRBV3-2) to TRBJ2-7; D is ambiguous. CDR1 is LGHDT and CDR2 is YNNKEL in the germline V gene (reference sequence). This CDR3 contains 15 residues. Trimming took off 1 base at V and 0 bases at J, with 10 bases between the two ends.